The T cell receptor (beta chain) described here comes from a study of blood T cell repertoires in COVID-19. Study details: There were acute and convalescent COVID-19 samples, and they came from the United States, Italy and Spain. Nucleic acid was either cDNA or gDNA, and it came from T cells, B-cell-depleted T cells, or PBMCs.

How the authors handled the data: Amplifying reference gene primers gave estimates of nucleated cell counts. Sequencing used immunoSEQ multiplex PCR; TCRdb keeps in-frame clones, though not all of them. V and J calls plus clone size are reproduced from that table; the DNA served to infer D and trimming. There are some 150,000 clones in the sample; around 84% occur only once, and about 40% lies in the top ten. The CDR3 has 12 residues. The V end was cut by 6 bases, the J end by 7 bases, with 12 bases between. Sequencing was done on a sample of peripheral blood. The chain combines TRBV12-3 or TRBV12-4 with TRBJ1-2, with TRBD1 as a possible D gene (5 bases). The clonotype was recovered from a human donor in a cohort sampled during active COVID-19. CDR3 residues: CASSPVGGGYTF. The CDR3 region has the DNA TGTGCCAGCAGCCCGGTGGGGGGTGGCTACACCTTC.